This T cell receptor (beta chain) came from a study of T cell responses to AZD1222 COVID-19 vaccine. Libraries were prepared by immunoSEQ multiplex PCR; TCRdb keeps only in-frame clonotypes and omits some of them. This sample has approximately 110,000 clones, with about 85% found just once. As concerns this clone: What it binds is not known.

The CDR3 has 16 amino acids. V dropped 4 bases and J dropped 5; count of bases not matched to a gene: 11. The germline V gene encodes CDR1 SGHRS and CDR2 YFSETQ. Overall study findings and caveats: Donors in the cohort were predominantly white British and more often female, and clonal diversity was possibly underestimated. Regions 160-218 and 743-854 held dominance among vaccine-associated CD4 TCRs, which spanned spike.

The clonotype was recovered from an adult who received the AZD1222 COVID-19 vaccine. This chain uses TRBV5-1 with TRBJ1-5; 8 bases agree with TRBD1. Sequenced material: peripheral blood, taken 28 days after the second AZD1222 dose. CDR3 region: CASSPGTGGKYQPQHF. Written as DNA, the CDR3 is TGCGCCAGCAGCCCCGGAACAGGGGGGAAGTATCAGCCCCAGCATTTT.